This entry is about one T cell receptor beta chain. This clone was counted between two and nine times. The target of this receptor is not known. Base qualities are missing; no much larger clone stands one base away. The sample contains more than one DNA sequence encoding this CDR3. V is cut by 5 bases and J by 7 bases, and the space between the germline ends is 15 bases. For CDR1 and CDR2, the germline V gene lists MNHNS and SASEGT. Including cysteine and phenylalanine, the CDR3 has 15 amino acids. The sequence is cut down to CDR3 DNA, 45 bases in frame from base 1. This sample stems from a study of tumour-infiltrating T cells in Burkitt lymphoma (TCRdb year 2020). Study-level background: Clinical outcome was correlated with TCR repertoire data, and overall and progression-free survival were found to be predicted by productive clonality independently of established prognosticators, including age at diagnosis.

Libraries came from the immunoSEQ multiplex PCR assay. TCRdb carries this immuneACCESS record with in-frame sequences only. Its versions omit some clonotypes, under half of them owing to an unresolved V gene in the studies checked, with the rest unexplained. The sample table contains approximately 5,000 clones; only one count was recorded for about a tenth of them. The ten largest make up roughly 2% of the sample. The clonotype comes from a human donor with diffuse large B-cell lymphoma. The chain couples TRBV6-1 to TRBJ1-6; the D segment cannot be called with confidence. Specimen: tumor tissue. The CDR3 has the sequence CASSPIREGNSPLHF. In nucleotides, the sequence is TGTGCCAGCAGTCCCATTCGGGAGGGAAATTCACCCCTCCACTTT.